This T cell receptor beta chain was captured in a study of blood T cell repertoires in COVID-19 (dated by TCRdb to the early 2020s). Background on the whole study: Samples from collaborators originated in the United States, Italy and Spain and spanned both the acute and convalescent phases of COVID-19. A freely available public database, intended as a resource for researchers studying the immune response to SARS-CoV-2, is where the repertoires were released. The dataset comprised deeply sampled blood TCRbeta repertoires from subjects exposed to, actively infected with, or recovered from COVID-19. A de-identified subject ID, COVID-19 status, age in years and sex were almost always included in the sample metadata. The samples were drawn from two sources: the first 160 participants of the ongoing ImmuneRACE study, and 1,000 to 1,500 subjects contributed by 6 global collaborators. Where HLA class I and class II types were available, the types were taken from metadata supplied by the sample provider, not from assay-based typing. The material from the prospective study consisted of cDNA or gDNA derived from T cells, B-cell-depleted T cells, or PBMCs.

Comment on this clone: Its recognized antigen is unknown. No quality values exist for individual bases; no much larger clone is one base distant.

The paper's findings and limits, for the study overall: The quantity of clinical and demographic metadata differed by source and by participant and was supplied without curation.

Collaborating institutions collected whole blood in K2EDTA tubes following their own protocols. For TCRbeta analysis, collaborators shipped samples in one of three forms: frozen whole blood, isolated PBMCs, or DNA extracted from either of those sample types. The immunoSEQ Assay, a bias-controlled multiplex PCR, was used to amplify TCRbeta CDR3 regions from genomic DNA. The paper's processing steps were these. The number of nucleated cells in each sample was estimated by amplification of reference gene primers within the assay. To quantify the absolute abundance of each unique TCRbeta CDR3 rearrangement, sequence reads were collapsed and filtered. For each sample, productive Simpson clonality was calculated as the square root of Simpson's diversity index over productive rearrangements. TCRdb mirrors the immuneACCESS table, restricted to in-frame sequences. Some clones are absent from its copies; in checked studies, under half trace to an unresolved V gene, and the reason for the others is unknown. The D gene and trimming were derived from the DNA, and the V and J assignments and clone size from that table. This sample comprises approximately 78,000 clones, approximately 86% of them detected only once. The ten most abundant clones make up roughly 30% of the sample.

A distance of 20 bases separates the germline ends of V and J, which lose 8 bases and 4 bases respectively. From its cysteine to its phenylalanine, the CDR3 spans 15 amino acids. Of the read, only the CDR3 DNA is kept; its 45 bases are in frame from base 1. The CDR1 and CDR2 encoded by the germline V gene are MNHEY and SVGAGI. The TCR comes from a man between 50 and 59 years old with acute or convalescent COVID-19. The V gene is TRBV6-5 and the J gene is TRBJ1-2; the D gene is possibly TRBD1, with 6 bases matching. Sequencing was performed on peripheral blood. The DNA reads as follows: TGTGCCAGCGGCCTCGCCGCAGGGGCCCCCTATGGCTACACCTTC. It is translated as CASGLAAGAPYGYTF.